Listed below are T cell receptor beta chains from one sample, sequenced in a study of cytomegalovirus exposure and HLA in healthy donors. Measured with immunoSEQ multiplex PCR; TCRdb has only the in-frame clones, and not every one. The repertoire holds some 120,000 clones, roughly two thirds seen once, with 2% to 2.5% in the top ten. The material sequenced was PBMCs. These receptors all come from a woman younger than 45 in good health and CMV-seronegative. Both conserved end residues are part of each CDR3. Fields, in order: V gene, clone size, D gene, J gene, CDR3 DNA, CDR3 protein. A D gene is named only where the DNA matches it firmly. Size is stated for part of the rows, as once, few or many counts, or as a class when the clone is expanded.

>TRBV27|.|TRBD2|TRBJ2-1
TGTGCCAGCAGTTTATCGGCGACTAGCGGGAGAGAATACAATGAGCAGTTCTTC
CASSLSATSGREYNEQFF
>TRBV7-3|.|TRBD2|TRBJ2-1
TGTGCCAGCAGCTTAGCGGGAGGTCACAATGAGCAGTTCTTC
CASSLAGGHNEQFF
>TRBV6-6|.|TRBD2|TRBJ2-1
TGTGCCTCCGCCGGGAGGGTCGACAATGGGCAGTTCTTC
CASAGRVDNGQFF
>TRBV19|.|TRBD1|TRBJ1-5
TGTGCCAGTAGCACAGGGGGCGTGGGTCAGCCCCAGCATTTT
CASSTGGVGQPQHF
>TRBV27|.|.|TRBJ1-5
TGTGCCAGCAGTGGAGGGCAGCAGGGTCGCAATCAGCCCCAGCATTTT
CASSGGQQGRNQPQHF
>TRBV4-3|.|.|TRBJ1-6
TGCGCCAGCAGCCAGGACAGATATAATTCACCCCTCCACTTT
CASSQDRYNSPLHF
>TRBV7-3|.|.|TRBJ1-3
TGTGCCAGCAGCTTAAAGCCGGCTGGAAACACCATATATTTT
CASSLKPAGNTIYF
>TRBV10-1|.|TRBD2|TRBJ2-1
TGCGCCAGCAGTGAGTGGGGGAGGGGCATCTACAATGAGCAGTTCTTC
CASSEWGRGIYNEQFF
>TRBV7-9|.|TRBD1|TRBJ1-2
TGTGCCAGCAACCCCGGACAGGGGACCAACTATGTAATTGCTAACACCTTC
CASNPGQGTNYVIANTF
>TRBV28|few|TRBD1|TRBJ1-1
TGTGCCAGCAGTATACGGACAGGAGTGACTGAAGCTTTCTTT
CASSIRTGVTEAFF
>TRBV7-3|.|.|TRBJ2-3
TGTGCCAGCAGCTTAAGCGGATTCGGCACAGATACGCAGTATTTT
CASSLSGFGTDTQYF
>TRBV7-9|few|.|TRBJ1-4
TGTGCCAGCAGCCCAAGTCCCAGGGGCGTGGAAAAACTGTTTTTT
CASSPSPRGVEKLFF
>TRBV7-9|.|TRBD2|TRBJ2-1
TGTGCCAGCAGCTTATGGACTAGTAATGAGCAGTTCTTC
CASSLWTSNEQFF
>TRBV19|.|TRBD2|TRBJ2-1
TGTGCCAGTAGTAGATTGACTAGCGGAGACAATGAGCAGTTCTTC
CASSRLTSGDNEQFF
>TRBV7-8|few|.|TRBJ2-5
TGTGCCAGCAGCGGGGGCCGGACCCAGTACTTC
CASSGGRTQYF
>TRBV4-3|few|TRBD2|TRBJ2-3
TGCGCCAGCAGCCAAGAACCTAGCGGGAAGAGCACAGATACGCAGTATTTT
CASSQEPSGKSTDTQYF
>TRBV19|.|TRBD1|TRBJ2-5
TGTGCCAGTAGTATAGTGGCAGGGGGCAGTGAGACCCAGTACTTC
CASSIVAGGSETQYF
>TRBV6-1|.|TRBD2|TRBJ2-7
TGTGCCAGCAGTGGTAGCGGGAGGGTTGACGAGCAGTACTTC
CASSGSGRVDEQYF
>TRBV5-6|.|.|TRBJ2-7
TGTGCCAGCAGACCTAGTGGGGCAATCTACGAGCAGTACTTC
CASRPSGAIYEQYF
>TRBV9|once|TRBD2|TRBJ2-2
TGTGCCAGCAGCGTAGCCGTTAGCGGGAGTAGAACCGGGGAGCTGTTTTTT
CASSVAVSGSRTGELFF
>TRBV28|.|.|TRBJ2-7
TGTGCCAGCAGTCCCTACTACGAGCAGTACTTC
CASSPYYEQYF
>TRBV25-1|.|TRBD2|TRBJ2-1
TGTGCCAGCAGTGATATAGCGGGTAATGAGCAGTTCTTC
CASSDIAGNEQFF
>TRBV4-1|.|TRBD2|TRBJ2-1
TGCGCCAGCAGCCGGGGACTAGCGGGAGTCGACAATGAGCAGTTCTTC
CASSRGLAGVDNEQFF
>TRBV15|.|.|TRBJ2-6
TGTGCCACCATGGGGGCCAGCTCTGGGGCCAACGTCCTGACTTTC
CATMGASSGANVLTF
>TRBV4-3|.|.|TRBJ2-3
TGCGCCAGCAGCCCGACGGGGGAAGGGAGGGATACGCAGTATTTT
CASSPTGEGRDTQYF
>TRBV28|.|TRBD1|TRBJ1-2
TGTGCCAGCAGTTTAAAGACAGGGTGGAACTATGGCTACACCTTC
CASSLKTGWNYGYTF
>TRBV5-1|.|.|TRBJ1-5
TGCGCCAGCAGCCCGGGGGGGTTGTTAAGCAATCAGCCCCAGCATTTT
CASSPGGLLSNQPQHF
>TRBV18|.|TRBD1|TRBJ1-5
TGTGCCAGCTCACCCGGGACAGGTACAAGCAATCAGCCCCAGCATTTT
CASSPGTGTSNQPQHF
>TRBV7-7|.|TRBD2|TRBJ2-3
TGTGCTAGCAGCAAAGGACTAGCGGGGAGCACAGATACGCAGTATTTT
CASSKGLAGSTDTQYF